Each of the 30 T cell receptor beta chains below was sequenced from the same sample in a study of blood T cell repertoires in COVID-19. TCRdb's copy holds only in-frame clones and misses some; the assay was immunoSEQ multiplex PCR. Of around 250,000 clones detected, roughly 84% appear once; the ten largest clones hold about 4.5%. Sequencing was done on a sample of peripheral blood. The origin of the receptors is a man between 50 and 59 years old with active or convalescent COVID-19.

The genes are TRBV5-4 and TRBJ2-1; the match to TRBD2 covers 12 bases. The V gene's germline CDR1 is SGHNT and CDR2 YYREEE (reference sequence). This CDR3 has 13 amino acids. V shed 4 bases, J shed 10 bases, and the junction held 3 bases outside the gene matches. The CDR3 loop is CASSGGLAGEQFF. The CDR3 nucleotides read TGTGCCAGCAGCGGCGGACTAGCGGGAGAGCAGTTCTTC.

The genes are TRBV6-2 or TRBV6-3 and TRBJ2-1; tentative D call: TRBD1 (7 bases). Germline V CDR1 and CDR2: MNHEY, SVGEGT. Trimming removed 7 bases at V and 4 bases at J, with 14 bases between. CDR3 length: 14 residues. CDR3 amino acids: CASNPGDRYNEQFF. Written as DNA, the CDR3 is TGTGCCAGCAACCCGGGGGACAGATACAATGAGCAGTTCTTC.

The table lists this clone with a count of one. The V call is TRBV18, the J call TRBJ2-1; 8 positions agree with TRBD2. This CDR3 spans 19 amino acids. Germline-derived CDR1 and CDR2 are KGHSH and LQKENI. V lost 3 bases to trimming and J lost 0 bases; unmatched junction nucleotides: 13. The CDR3 region is CASSPLSGGGTSSYNEQFF. Here the CDR3 DNA reads TGTGCCAGCTCACCCCTTTCGGGGGGGGGAACCAGCTCCTACAATGAGCAGTTCTTC.

This rearrangement joins TRBV27 to TRBJ2-3; D unclear. Trimming cost V 2 bases and J 6 bases, with 9 bases left between them. CDR1 is MNHEY and CDR2 is SMNVEV in the germline V gene (reference sequence). This CDR3 is built from 13 residues. CDR3: CASSLGLLDTQYF. The CDR3 bases are TGTGCCAGCAGTTTAGGTCTACTGGATACGCAGTATTTT.

The chain recombines TRBV5-1 with TRBJ1-2, with unresolved D. Between the trimmed V and J ends, which lost 1 base and 6 bases, there was a span of 16 bases. In germline, CDR1 is SGHRS, CDR2 YFSETQ. There are 15 residues in the CDR3. The CDR3 sequence: CASSLMTGSGNGYTF. CDR3 coding DNA: TGCGCCAGCAGCTTGATGACCGGGTCCGGGAATGGCTACACCTTC.

The chain carries TRBV13 and TRBJ2-7; D gene uncertain. CDR1 and CDR2 (germline): PRHDT, FYEKMQ (reference sequence). The germline V and J ends were trimmed by 4 bases and 5 bases, with 15 bases remaining between them. The CDR3 sequence is 14 residues long. Here the CDR3 DNA reads TGTGCCAGCAGCTCCCCGACGACAAACGACGAGCAGTACTTC. Translated: CASSSPTTNDEQYF.

The chain joins TRBV7-2 to TRBJ1-1; 11 bases line up with TRBD1. V shed 5 bases, J shed 0 bases, and the junction held 11 bases outside the gene matches. The germline V gene has CDR1 SGHTA and CDR2 FQGNSA. The CDR3 is 18 residues long. DNA for the CDR3: TGTGCCAGCAGCCACCCCGGGGGGACAGGGGGGATGAACACTGAAGCTTTCTTT. It yields the protein CASSHPGGTGGMNTEAFF.

The rearrangement joins TRBV7-8 to TRBJ2-1, with 8 bases that match TRBD1. V lost 0 bases to trimming and J lost 4 bases; unmatched junction nucleotides: 2. Germline V gene sequence: CDR1 SGHVS, CDR2 FQNEAQ. The CDR3 covers 15 residues. CDR3 bases: TGTGCCAGCAGCTTAGCTGGGGACAGGTACAATGAGCAGTTCTTC. Protein: CASSLAGDRYNEQFF.

Comment on this clone: The junction departs from germline at one end; a sequencing error may be responsible. The V gene is TRBV9, the J gene TRBJ1-1; weak D call: TRBD1 (5 bases). This CDR3 is 16 amino acids long. Germline V CDR1 and CDR2: SGDLS, YYNGEE. CDR3 loop: CASSVEPWAGNAEAFF. The CDR3 DNA sequence: TGTGCCAGCAGCGTAGAACCTTGGGCAGGGAACGCTGAAGCTTTCTTT.

This clone was counted once. The gene calls are TRBV4-1 and TRBJ2-3, with D perhaps TRBD2 (5 bases). V was clipped by 0 bases and J by 3 bases, with 16 bases between them. The CDR3 loop spans 17 amino acids. Per germline, CDR1 MGHRA and CDR2 YSYEKL. The CDR3 DNA sequence: TGCGCCAGCAGCCAAGATATCCCGTCCGGACTTACAGATACGCAGTATTTT. Translation gives CASSQDIPSGLTDTQYF.

The gene calls are TRBV6-4 and TRBJ1-1; 9 nucleotides align to TRBD1. The V gene's germline CDR1 is MRHNA and CDR2 SNTAGT. The junction had 9 bases not matched to a gene; V was cut back by 4 bases and J by 6 bases. This CDR3 has 15 residues. This CDR3 is CASSGGDREFSEAFF. As DNA, the CDR3 is TGTGCCAGCAGTGGGGGGGACAGGGAGTTCTCTGAAGCTTTCTTT.

This chain joins TRBV5-1 and TRBJ1-1, with D perhaps TRBD1 (5 bases). V was trimmed by 4 bases and J by 3 bases, leaving 16 bases between them. Germline CDR1 is SGHRS and CDR2 is YFSETQ. The CDR3 sequence is 15 residues long. The CDR3, as DNA: TGCGCCAGCAGCACCGGGCGGGGGTACGACACTGAAGCTTTCTTT. Its protein product is CASSTGRGYDTEAFF.

This clone was seen just once. The rearrangement links TRBV6-5 to TRBJ1-1, with a weak D call TRBD1 (5 bases). Germline V gives CDR1 MNHEY, CDR2 SVGAGI. There are 12 residues in the CDR3. V was shortened by 8 bases and J by 7 bases, with 14 bases between the two germline ends. CDR3 loop: CASFRVKFEAFF. For the CDR3, the DNA is TGTGCCAGCTTCAGGGTAAAGTTTGAAGCTTTCTTT.

CDR3 sequence: CASSLGWQEAFF. CDR3 in DNA: TGTGCCAGCAGCCTGGGCTGGCAGGAAGCTTTCTTT. This chain uses TRBV7-9 with TRBJ1-1; D gene unclear. Germline CDR1 is SEHNR and CDR2 is FQNEAQ (reference sequence). V shed 5 bases and J shed 8 bases, with 12 bases lying between them. This CDR3 has 12 residues.

The chain combines TRBV7-2 with TRBJ1-1; unclear D gene. Germline V lookup: CDR1 SGHTA, CDR2 FQGNSA. This CDR3 contains 14 residues. V lost 5 bases to trimming and J lost 1 base, with 11 bases between them. CDR3 sequence (DNA): TGTGCCAGCAGCCTAGACGTGAGGAACACTGAAGCTTTCTTT. Translating gives CASSLDVRNTEAFF. The entire variable domain, with the rest obtained from reference TRBV7-2 and TRBJ1-1, is as follows: GAGVSQSPSNKVTEKGKDVELRCDPISGHTALYWYRQSLGQGLEFLIYFQGNSAPDKSGLPSDRFSAERTGGSVSTLTIQRTQQEDSAVYLCASSLDVRNTEAFFGQGTRLTVV.

This sequence joins TRBV7-3 and TRBJ2-3; weak D call: TRBD1 (5 bases). The CDR3 length is 14 residues. Germline V gene data show CDR1 as SGHTA and CDR2 as FQGTGA. Trimming shortened V by 4 bases and J by 1 base, and 9 bases separated the two germline ends. CDR3 nucleotides: TGTGCCAGCAGCTCCCTAGGGGGCACAGATACGCAGTATTTT. Encoded protein: CASSSLGGTDTQYF. Filled out from reference TRBV7-3 and TRBJ2-3, the complete variable domain reads GAGVSQTPSNKVTEKGKYVELRCDPISGHTALYWYRQSLGQGPEFLIYFQGTGAADDSGLPNDRFFAVRPEGSVSTLKIQRTERGDSAVYLCASSSLGGTDTQYFGPGTRLTVL.

The table lists this clone with a count of one. V gene TRBV29-1 combines with J gene TRBJ2-3; D possibly corresponds to TRBD2 (6 bases). The ends were cut back, 1 base at V and 1 base at J, with 9 bases in the middle. The CDR3 is 14 residues long. Germline CDR1 SQVTM, CDR2 ANQGSEA. The CDR3 loop reads CSVEGREGTDTQYF. CDR3 DNA sequence: TGCAGCGTTGAAGGAAGGGAGGGCACAGATACGCAGTATTTT.

This clone was found once. The chain carries TRBV12-3 or TRBV12-4 and TRBJ2-2; D is undetermined. V was cut by 6 bases and J by 7 bases, with 12 bases left in between. CDR3 size: 13 residues. CDR3 amino acids: CASRPGRVGELFF. CDR3 nucleotide sequence: TGTGCCAGCAGGCCCGGTCGGGTCGGGGAGCTGTTTTTT.

The genes are TRBV28 and TRBJ2-3; 9 bases match TRBD1. CDR1 and CDR2 (germline): MDHEN, SYDVKM. V lost 0 bases, J lost 2 bases, and 3 bases stayed unmatched. The CDR3 consists of 16 residues. This CDR3 is CASSLWGQGNTDTQYF. In DNA, the CDR3 is TGTGCCAGCAGTTTATGGGGACAGGGTAACACAGATACGCAGTATTTT.

This clone was observed a few times. The chain is built from TRBV5-1 and TRBJ2-5, with D tentatively TRBD1 (6 bases). Germline values: CDR1 SGHRS, CDR2 YFSETQ. Trimming took 0 bases from V and 0 from J, leaving 9 bases between them. The length of the CDR3 is 15 residues. CDR3 DNA sequence: TGCGCCAGCAGCTTGGTCGGGACACACCAAGAGACCCAGTACTTC. This translates into CASSLVGTHQETQYF.

This chain uses TRBV10-3 with TRBJ1-1; D gene uncertain. The CDR3 spans 11 residues. Trimming left V 10 bases short and J 2 bases short, with 8 bases between. The germline CDR1 and CDR2 sequences are ENHRY and SYGVKD. The CDR3 region is CATATNTEAFF. CDR3 nucleotide sequence: TGTGCCACCGCCACTAACACTGAAGCTTTCTTT.

This clone appeared once. This sequence joins TRBV3-1 (or the pseudogene TRBV3-2) and TRBJ2-5; D ambiguous. The germline V and J ends were trimmed by 2 bases and 2 bases, with 15 bases remaining between them. There are 16 residues in the CDR3. Germline V gene sequence: CDR1 LGHDT, CDR2 YNNKEL (reference sequence). The CDR3 DNA sequence: TGTGCCAGCAGCCAATCGCCGCTGCAGGTACAAGAGACCCAGTACTTC. The encoded protein is CASSQSPLQVQETQYF.

V is TRBV12-1 and J is TRBJ1-2; the table's TRBD1 call for D was not verified on the DNA. TRBV12-1 is a pseudogene. The CDR3 covers 16 residues. The CDR3 nucleotides read TGTGCCAGCAGCTCCCCCCCGACAGGTTCTAACTATGGCTACACCTTC. This translates into CASSSPPTGSNYGYTF.

The chain is built from TRBV4-3 and TRBJ1-3; D remains ambiguous. V lost 2 bases and J 0 bases, leaving 14 bases between the germline ends. Germline V gene sequence: CDR1 LGHNA, CDR2 YSLEER. The CDR3 runs 17 residues. CDR3 nucleotides: TGCGCCAGCAGCCAACGAGAAGTTCCCCTCTCTGGAAACACCATATATTTT. This gives the protein CASSQREVPLSGNTIYF.

V and J are TRBV7-9 and TRBJ2-2, with TRBD1 matching 8 bases. The CDR3 totals 16 residues. Germline loops: CDR1 SEHNR, CDR2 FQNEAQ (reference sequence). The junction had 1 base not matched to a gene; V was cut back by 1 base and J by 0 bases. DNA for the CDR3: TGTGCCAGCAGCTTAGGGGGACAGGCGAACACCGGGGAGCTGTTTTTT. Translating gives CASSLGGQANTGELFF.

This clone has a single count. This chain links TRBV15 with TRBJ2-4; D gene uncertain. The V gene's germline CDR1 is LNHNV and CDR2 YYDKDF (reference sequence). This CDR3 is built from 14 residues. Trimming pared 3 bases from V and 0 bases from J, leaving 6 bases between. CDR3 nucleotide sequence: TGTGCCACCAGCAGTCCCTTAGCCAAAAACATTCAGTACTTC. It encodes CATSSPLAKNIQYF.

The rearrangement links TRBV12-3 or TRBV12-4 to TRBJ1-2; unclear D gene. Trimming took 3 bases from V and 8 from J, leaving 13 bases between them. CDR3 size: 13 residues. CDR3 sequence (DNA): TGTGCCAGCAGTTTCTCCCTCCCTATGGGCTACACCTTC. This translates into CASSFSLPMGYTF.

The chain has TRBV7-9 and TRBJ2-4; the match to TRBD2 covers 8 bases. From germline, CDR1 is SEHNR and CDR2 FQNEAQ (reference sequence). The CDR3 extends over 17 amino acids. The V segment lost 5 bases and the J segment 0 bases; nucleotides outside the gene matches: 9. The CDR3, as DNA: TGTGCCAGCAGCCCGTTACGGGGGGGCCTAGCCAAAAACATTCAGTACTTC. Translation gives CASSPLRGGLAKNIQYF.

The chain is built from TRBV10-3 and TRBJ2-1; D possibly corresponds to TRBD2 (6 bases). V was pared by 10 bases and J by 8 bases, with 18 bases between. The CDR3 extends over 13 amino acids. Germline-derived CDR1 and CDR2 are ENHRY and SYGVKD. The CDR3 here is CATAGKSVDEQFF. In DNA form, the CDR3 reads TGTGCCACCGCGGGGAAGTCGGTGGATGAGCAGTTCTTC.

This clone has only a few counts. The rearrangement joins TRBV6-5 to TRBJ1-1, with D possibly matching TRBD1 (5 bases). Germline V gene data show CDR1 as MNHEY and CDR2 as SVGAGI. The ends were cut back, 5 bases at V and 4 bases at J, with 11 bases in the middle. This CDR3 has 13 amino acids. The CDR3 DNA follows: TGTGCCAGCAGTCCCGGACAAGGCACTGAAGCTTTCTTT. It translates to CASSPGQGTEAFF.